This T cell receptor beta chain stems from a study of shared clonotypes between healthy human individuals. Assay used: immunoSEQ multiplex PCR; TCRdb lists only in-frame clones, some missing. The repertoire holds roughly 2,000,000 clones, with 80% to 95% as singletons. Study observations and caveats: Sharing across a handful of donors was seen in 4% to 6.5% of naive CD4 clonotypes. In general, naive subsets displayed greater estimated richness than memory subsets did.

Trimming at V came to 1 base and at J to 1 base, leaving 16 bases not matched to a gene. The CDR3 totals 19 residues. The germline gives CDR1 LGHNA, CDR2 YNFKEQ. It was CD45RO-negative cells, positively selected for CCR7, that made up naive CD8 cells, with terminally differentiated effector memory CD45RA+ cells excluded. There were no recent acute infections or vaccinations among the donors, who were healthy HIV-negative adults. Note on this clone: Antigen: not known.

This chain joins TRBV4-2 and TRBJ2-7, with 7 bases identical to TRBD2. Source material: naive CD8+ T cells from PBMCs. The source is a man in his late teens or twenties in good health. Some clones in this sample may be carry-over from other donors' samples. CDR3: CASSQAQKGLWGGSYEQYF. The CDR3 coding sequence is TGTGCCAGCAGCCAAGCGCAAAAGGGCCTGTGGGGGGGGTCCTACGAGCAGTACTTC.